The present entry profiles one T cell receptor beta chain with its context. No antigen is known for it. This sample was included in a study of response to subunit inactivated influenza vaccine. Points from the study as a whole: The study's authors posited that every seasonal influenza vaccination enlists few new T cells.

TCRdb re-derived calls from the RT-PCR reads in MiXCR, one entry per CDR3 protein. The sample holds 500,000 to 600,000 distinct CDR3 sequences, about 11% seen once. CDR1 and CDR2 (germline): SGHRS, YFSETQ. CDR3 length: 14 residues. Trimming removed 2 bases at V and 8 bases at J, with 16 bases between. Sequencing used PBMCs from blood, obtained on the day of vaccination. This rearrangement joins TRBV5-1 to TRBJ1-2, with D hard to call. This receptor was taken from a man aged 50 or older who received an inactivated influenza vaccine. CDR3 amino acids: CASSLSSSTGGYTF. In nucleotides, the CDR3 is TGCGCCAGCAGCTTATCGAGTTCCACCGGCGGCTACACCTTC.